The source of this T cell receptor (beta chain) is a study of circulating CD8 cells and anti-PD-1 response in melanoma. The QIAseq Immune Repertoire TCR panel built the libraries from roughly 15 ng of total RNA. One entry per CDR3 protein results from TCRdb running MiXCR on the reads. The sample shows roughly 2,600 distinct CDR3 sequences, roughly 7.9% of them seen only once. The CDR3 runs 15 residues. Looked up from germline, CDR1 is GTSNPN and CDR2 is SVGIG (reference sequence). Four subsets defined by PD-1 and/or TIGIT were sorted from live CD3+CD8+TCRalphabeta+ cells. With regard to this clonotype: Mismatch with germline at one junction end may stem from a read error.

The sequence was collected from a human donor with melanoma. V gene TRBV30 combines with J gene TRBJ1-5; no reliable D call. The sequenced sample was CD8+ T cells from PBMCs, obtained at baseline or after one month of anti-PD-1 therapy (not recorded which). The CDR3 nucleotides read TGTGCCTGGGGTGTACGAGGTGCAACGTGGCAGCCCCAGCATTTT. Protein product: CAWGVRGATWQPQHF.